This TCR beta chain was obtained from a study of T cell repertoires in cytomegalovirus infection. The wider study: It can be stated that public TCR beta signatures indicated CMV infection as well as a matching HLA type.

This clonotype was picked up many times. The antigen is not known. Whole-study results and caveats: Cumulative frequency of public TCR beta families picked out carriers of CMV plus the relevant HLA. CMV-specific TCR beta clonotypes restricted by HLA-C dominated the ex vivo response.

Trimming left V 1 base short and J 0 bases short, with 13 bases between. Looked up from germline, CDR1 is LGHNA and CDR2 is YSLEER. This CDR3 has 18 residues. MiXCR was run by TCRdb on the reads, yielding one entry per CDR3 protein. Among hundreds of thousands of distinct CDR3 sequences, about a sixth were seen once, and the ten largest hold more than 10%. The V call is TRBV4-3, the J call TRBJ2-6; maybe TRBD2 (6 bases). This receptor was taken from a human donor in good health (CMV status not recorded). Some clones in this sample may be carry-over from other donors' samples. The sample taken for sequencing was PBMCs. The CDR3 loop reads CASSQGLGLTSGANVLTF. CDR3 nucleotide sequence: TGCGCCAGCAGCCAAGGTTTGGGACTGACCTCTGGGGCCAACGTCCTGACTTTC.